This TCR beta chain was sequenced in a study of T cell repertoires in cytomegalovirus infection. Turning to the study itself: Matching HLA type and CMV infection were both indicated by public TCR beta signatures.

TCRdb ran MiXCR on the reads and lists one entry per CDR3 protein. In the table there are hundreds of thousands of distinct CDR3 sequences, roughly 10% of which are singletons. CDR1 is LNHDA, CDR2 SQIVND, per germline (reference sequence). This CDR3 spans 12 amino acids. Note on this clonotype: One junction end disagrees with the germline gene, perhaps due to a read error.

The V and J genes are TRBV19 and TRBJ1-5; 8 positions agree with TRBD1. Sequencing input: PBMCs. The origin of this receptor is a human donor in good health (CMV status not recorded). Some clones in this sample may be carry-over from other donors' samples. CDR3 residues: CAGRTGSQPQHF. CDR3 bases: TGTGCCGGTAGGACAGGGAGTCAGCCCCAGCATTTT. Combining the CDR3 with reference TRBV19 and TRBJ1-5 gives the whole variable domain DGGITQSPKYLFRKEGQNVTLSCEQNLNHDAMYWYRQDPGQGLRLIYYSQIVNDFQKGDIAEGYSVSREKKESFPLTVTSAQKNPTAFYLCAGRTGSQPQHFGDGTRLSIL.